This TCR beta chain was found in a study of technical replicates of blood from a few donors (dated by TCRdb to 2015 to 2018). Details on this clone: What antigen it recognizes has not been identified. Base qualities are not at hand, and no much larger clone is one base apart.

The receptor library was made with the immunoSEQ multiplex PCR assay. The table comes from immuneACCESS by way of TCRdb, which keeps in-frame sequences with V and J called. Part of the clones is missing from these tables; in studies checked, under half for an unresolved V gene and the rest for unknown reasons. Present in this sample are about 82,000 clones, nearly 96% of which were seen just once. Clones ranked in the top ten supply 0.3% to 0.45% of the sample. Counted from cysteine to phenylalanine, this CDR3 has 15 amino acids. Of all the DNA, just the CDR3 is kept, 45 bases in frame from base 1. CDR1 and CDR2 (MNHEY, SMNVEV) derive from the germline V gene (reference sequence). From V the trimming removes 2 bases and from J it removes 0 bases, while the gene matches leave 4 bases of the junction unaccounted for.

The clonotype comes from a human donor in good health. The V gene is TRBV27 and the J gene is TRBJ2-7, and 7 junction bases match TRBD2. Sequenced sample: T cells isolated from PBMCs. DNA sequence: TGTGCCAGCAGTTTAAGGGAGGGTCGCTCCTACGAGCAGTACTTC. It translates as CASSLREGRSYEQYF.